This passage covers 11 T cell receptor beta chains from one sample sequenced in a study of blood T cell repertoires in COVID-19 (dated by TCRdb to the early 2020s). Library generation was performed with the immunoSEQ multiplex PCR assay. The immuneACCESS repertoire file appears here via TCRdb, limited to in-frame rearrangements. These files lack a portion of the clones; in checked studies, under half of the deficit traces to unresolved V genes, and the cause of the others is not known. The sample includes fewer than 250,000 clones, with more than 85% observed a single time. The top ten hold around 0.84% of the sample. Sample: peripheral blood. These receptors were taken from a man in his fifties or sixties with COVID-19, enrolled during active disease.

This CDR3 reads CASSSGLAGGWDYEQYF. CDR3 sequence (DNA): TGCGCCAGCAGCTCCGGACTAGCGGGAGGCTGGGACTACGAGCAGTACTTC. The rearrangement uses TRBV5-1 and TRBJ2-7; TRBD2 aligns across 14 bases. Trimming took 3 bases from V and 3 from J; bases not matched to a gene: 8. CDR3 length: 17 amino acids. The germline CDR1 and CDR2 sequences are SGHRS and YFSETQ.

CDR3 bases: TGTGCCAGCAGCGATGCCCAGAATAGCGGGCGCTACGAGCAGTACTTC. Translated, it gives CASSDAQNSGRYEQYF. The J gene is TRBJ2-7, the V gene TRBV6-2 or TRBV6-3; 7 bases are a match to TRBD2. J gave up 3 bases and V 6 bases, and 14 bases lay outside the gene matches. Germline CDR1 reads MNHEY; CDR2 reads SVGEGT. CDR3 size: 16 residues.

This chain joins TRBV25-1 and TRBJ1-1; no clear D. V gave up 2 bases and J gave up 8 bases, with 9 bases separating them. The germline V gene encodes CDR1 MGHDK and CDR2 SYGVNS. This CDR3 comprises 12 residues. DNA for the CDR3: TGTGCCAGCAGTGAAAGTCGCAGGGAAGCTTTCTTT. It translates to CASSESRREAFF.

The chain carries TRBV27 and TRBJ2-7; D is possibly TRBD1 (5 bases). The germline V gene encodes CDR1 MNHEY and CDR2 SMNVEV (reference sequence). V lost 6 bases and J 3 bases, leaving 21 bases between the germline ends. CDR3 size: 16 residues. The CDR3 protein is CASRRNGQGLSYEQYF. The CDR3 nucleotides read TGTGCCAGCAGGCGAAATGGGCAGGGTCTTAGCTACGAGCAGTACTTC.

This clone appeared a single time. The CDR3 sequence: CASSSGERGGTPFYNEQFF. The CDR3 nucleotides are TGTGCCAGCAGCTCCGGAGAACGAGGTGGGACACCTTTTTACAATGAGCAGTTCTTC. The gene calls are TRBV7-9 and TRBJ2-1; perhaps TRBD1 as D (6 bases). Per the germline V gene, CDR1 is SEHNR and CDR2 is FQNEAQ (reference sequence). CDR3 length: 19 amino acids. The germline V and J ends were trimmed by 4 bases and 4 bases, with 26 bases remaining between them.

The chain has TRBV5-1 and TRBJ2-7; 9 positions agree with TRBD1. V lost 0 bases to trimming and J lost 9 bases; unmatched junction nucleotides: 13. Germline CDR1 and CDR2: SGHRS and YFSETQ. This CDR3 is 16 amino acids long. CDR3 nucleotide sequence: TGCGCCAGCAGCTTGGGCGTGGGACAGGGTCCGGGTGGGCAGTACTTC. Amino acids: CASSLGVGQGPGGQYF.

V and J are TRBV5-1 and TRBJ2-5; 11 bases align to TRBD1. Germline V gene lookup returns CDR1 SGHRS and CDR2 YFSETQ. V lost 0 bases, J lost 4 bases, and 2 bases stayed unmatched. The CDR3 runs to 15 residues. DNA of the CDR3: TGCGCCAGCAGCTTGGCCGGACAGGGGGCAGAGACCCAGTACTTC. This sequence encodes CASSLAGQGAETQYF. Full variable domain (missing parts from reference TRBV5-1 and TRBJ2-5): KAGVTQTPRYLIKTRGQQVTLSCSPISGHRSVSWYQQTPGQGLQFLFEYFSETQRNKGNFPGRFSGRQFSNSRSEMNVSTLELGDSALYLCASSLAGQGAETQYFGPGTRLLVL.

This clone appeared once. The V gene is TRBV19, the J gene TRBJ2-4, with 7 bases aligning to TRBD1. V shed 10 bases, J shed 3 bases, and the junction held 12 bases outside the gene matches. This CDR3 is built from 15 residues. CDR1 is LNHDA and CDR2 is SQIVND in the germline V gene (reference sequence). CDR3 in DNA: TGTGCCACCTGGGGGTGGACAGGCGGCAAAAACATTCAGTACTTC. Its translation: CATWGWTGGKNIQYF.

In its sample, this clone was seen a few times. The chain uses TRBV19 and TRBJ1-2; 7 nucleotides align to TRBD1. There are 15 residues in the CDR3. Germline V gene data show CDR1 as LNHDA and CDR2 as SQIVND (reference sequence). Losses at the gene ends were 4 bases for V and 3 bases for J; bases not matched to a gene: 8. CDR3: CASSTPTGRYYGYTF. In DNA form, the CDR3 reads TGTGCCAGTAGTACGCCGACAGGGAGATACTATGGCTACACCTTC.

The rearrangement uses TRBV10-3 and TRBJ1-2; a weak D match, TRBD1 (6 bases). The germline CDR1 and CDR2 sequences are ENHRY and SYGVKD. CDR3 length: 15 amino acids. The V gene lost 2 bases and the J gene lost 4 bases, with 14 bases spanning the gap. Here the CDR3 reads CAISEGRGGSYGYTF. The CDR3 bases are TGTGCCATCAGTGAGGGAAGGGGGGGCAGCTATGGCTACACCTTC.

This clone was observed a single time. This chain joins TRBV6-1 and TRBJ1-2; 9 bases are shared with TRBD1. Germline V gives CDR1 MNHNS, CDR2 SASEGT. The CDR3 is made up of 14 amino acids. Unmatched junction bases numbered 5, after V lost 2 bases and J lost 7 bases. CDR3 nucleotides: TGTGCCAGCAGTGAATACAGGGGGCCGAGTGGCTACACCTTC. Protein product: CASSEYRGPSGYTF.